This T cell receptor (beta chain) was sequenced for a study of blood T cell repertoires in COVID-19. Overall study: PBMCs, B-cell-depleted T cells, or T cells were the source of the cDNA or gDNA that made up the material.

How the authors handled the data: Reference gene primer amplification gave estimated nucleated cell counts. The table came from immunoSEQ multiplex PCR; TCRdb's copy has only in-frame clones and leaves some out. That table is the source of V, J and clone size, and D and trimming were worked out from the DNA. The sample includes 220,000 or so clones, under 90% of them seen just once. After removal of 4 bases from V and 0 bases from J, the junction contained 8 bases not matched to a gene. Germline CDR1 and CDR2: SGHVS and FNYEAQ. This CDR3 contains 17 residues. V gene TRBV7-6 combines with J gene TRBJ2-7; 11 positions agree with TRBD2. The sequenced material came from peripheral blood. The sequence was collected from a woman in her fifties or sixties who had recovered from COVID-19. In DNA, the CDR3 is TGTGCCAGCAGCTCCCTCACTAGCGGGGGCCTCTCCTACGAGCAGTACTTC. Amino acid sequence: CASSSLTSGGLSYEQYF.